This T cell receptor beta chain was identified in a study of OX40 agonist ivuxolimab in advanced cancers. The V end was cut by 4 bases, the J end by 4 bases, with 17 bases between. The germline CDR1 and CDR2 sequences are SGHDN and FVKESK. The CDR3 covers 16 residues. The table came from immunoSEQ multiplex PCR; TCRdb's copy has only in-frame clones and leaves some out. The table lists tens of thousands of clones, 88% of them singletons. The TCR was taken from an adult with an advanced solid tumor such as melanoma, head and neck, liver or kidney cancer. This specimen was CD4+ or CD8+ T cells sorted from blood, taken in a trial of the OX40 agonist ivuxolimab. The chain carries TRBV14 and TRBJ1-3; D is undetermined. The CDR3 here is CASSPRNSRSGNTIYF. The CDR3 coding sequence is TGTGCCAGCAGCCCCCGGAACAGCAGGTCAGGAAACACCATATATTTT.